This TCR beta chain derives from a study of OX40 agonist ivuxolimab in advanced cancers. In the study overall: At 0.01 to 10 mg/kg, ivuxolimab was administered intravenously to patients every 2 weeks. There were three patients with partial responses, one having hepatocellular carcinoma and two cutaneous melanoma.

Study findings and constraints: Compared with CD4+, CD8+ T cells on average had more expanded clones. No determination was made of the antigen specificity of the expanded peripheral T cells.

This CDR3 has 15 amino acids. Trimming cost V 0 bases and J 2 bases, with 10 bases left between them. Germline CDR1 and CDR2: SGHDN and FVKESK. Repertoires were generated with immunoSEQ multiplex PCR, while TCRdb's copy carries only in-frame clones and drops some. This sample has 76,000 or so clones, with nearly 95% found just once. About this clone: Its cognate antigen is unknown.

V is TRBV14 and J is TRBJ1-1, with no clear D. The TCR originated in an adult with an advanced solid tumor such as melanoma, head and neck, liver or kidney cancer. Sequences were derived from CD4+ or CD8+ T cells sorted from blood, sampled in a trial of the OX40 agonist ivuxolimab. The CDR3 here is CASSQDLARNTEAFF. In DNA, the CDR3 is TGTGCCAGCAGCCAAGATCTGGCACGAAACACTGAAGCTTTCTTT.